The clone carrying this TCR beta chain was seen ten or more times. What it recognizes is unknown. This sample stems from a study of human T cells and chemical hapten exposure. The V end lost 4 bases, the J end lost 4 bases, and 13 bases lay between the germline ends. CDR3 length: 13 amino acids. The germline CDR1 and CDR2 sequences are DFQATT and SNEGSKA (reference sequence). The time point was: patch test 2, 6 weeks after DPC sensitization. This sample's treatment: therapeutic diphenylcyclopropenone sensitization with weekly scalp DPC. Findings of the study overall: Expanded TCRs formed significantly more large CDR3 similarity clusters than controls. A positive correlation with patch test score was shown by PT1 expanded TCR counts.

The library labeled individual cDNA molecules by adding unique molecular identifiers to them. TCRdb re-analysed the RACE reads in MiXCR, keeping a single row per CDR3 protein. This table has tens of thousands of distinct CDR3 sequences, around 10% appearing once. Specimen: whole blood, collected in connection with sensitization to the hapten diphenylcyclopropenone (DPC). The sequence was obtained from a woman aged 40-49 years with alopecia areata. Some clones in this sample may be carry-over from other donors' samples. The chain has TRBV20-1 and TRBJ1-1; no firm D call. This CDR3 reads CSAKGPWATEAFF. The CDR3 nucleotides are TGCAGTGCTAAAGGGCCCTGGGCCACTGAAGCTTTCTTT.